Below, one T cell receptor (beta chain) is given with its context. Treatment: 19 received Ad26.COV2.S at low or high dose, single or two shots; roughly five received placebo; per-sample allocation not given. Sampling occurred on day 63 after the first vaccine or placebo injection. The donor was a Boston adult aged 18-55 years. The data stem from a study of Ad26.COV2.S vaccination and SARS-CoV-2 variants. Clones were sequenced by immunoSEQ multiplex PCR, and TCRdb holds only the in-frame ones, with some missing. The table lists hundreds of thousands of clones, roughly 90% of them singletons. Per the germline V gene, CDR1 is SGHDT and CDR2 is YYEEEE. This CDR3 contains 14 residues. V lost 5 bases to trimming and J lost 2 bases, with 13 bases between them.

Here the sequenced sample was peripheral blood, taken in a trial of Ad26.COV2.S vaccine versus placebo. The chain recombines TRBV5-6 with TRBJ2-5, with unresolved D. This clonotype originated in a person between 18 and 60 years old who received the Ad26.COV2.S COVID-19 vaccine or a placebo. The CDR3 sequence: CASSVSDIQETQYF. CDR3 bases: TGTGCCAGCAGTGTGTCAGACATTCAAGAGACCCAGTACTTC.